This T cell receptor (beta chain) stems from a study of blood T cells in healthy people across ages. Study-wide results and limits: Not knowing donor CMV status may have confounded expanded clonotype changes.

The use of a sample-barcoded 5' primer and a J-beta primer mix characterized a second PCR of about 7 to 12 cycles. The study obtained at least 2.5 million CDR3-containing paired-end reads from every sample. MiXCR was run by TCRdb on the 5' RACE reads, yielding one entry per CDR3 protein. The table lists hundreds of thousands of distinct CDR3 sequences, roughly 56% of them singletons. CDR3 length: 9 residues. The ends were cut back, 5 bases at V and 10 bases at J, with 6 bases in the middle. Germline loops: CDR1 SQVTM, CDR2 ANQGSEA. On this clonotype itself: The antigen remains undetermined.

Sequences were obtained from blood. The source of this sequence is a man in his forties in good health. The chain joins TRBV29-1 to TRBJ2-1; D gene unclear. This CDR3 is CSVSYEQFF. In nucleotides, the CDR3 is TGCAGCGTTTCGTACGAGCAGTTCTTC.